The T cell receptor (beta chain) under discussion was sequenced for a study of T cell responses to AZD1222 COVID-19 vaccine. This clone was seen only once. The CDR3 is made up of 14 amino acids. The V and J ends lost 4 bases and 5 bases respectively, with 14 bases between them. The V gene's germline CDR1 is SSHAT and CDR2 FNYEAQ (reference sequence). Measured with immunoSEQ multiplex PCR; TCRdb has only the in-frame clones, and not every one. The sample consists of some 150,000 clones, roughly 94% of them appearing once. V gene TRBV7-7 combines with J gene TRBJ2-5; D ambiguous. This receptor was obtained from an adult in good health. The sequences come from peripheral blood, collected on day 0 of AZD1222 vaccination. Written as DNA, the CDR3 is TGTGCCAGCAGCTCAAAGACACACATCGAGACCCAGTACTTC. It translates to CASSSKTHIETQYF.